One and the same sample provided the 7 T cell receptor beta chains below, sequenced in a study of OX40 agonist ivuxolimab in advanced cancers. This table comes from immunoSEQ multiplex PCR, and its TCRdb copy is limited to in-frame clones, with some not included. The sample consists of around 150,000 clones, about 93% of them appearing once. The sequencing here drew on CD4+ or CD8+ T cells sorted from blood, taken in a trial of the OX40 agonist ivuxolimab. The receptors here all came from an adult with an advanced solid tumor such as melanoma, head and neck, liver or kidney cancer.

Remarks on this clone: Within the sample, other DNA sequences also encode this same CDR3. The CDR3 loop is CASSPMGTGQNTEAFF. CDR3 nucleotide sequence: TGTGCCAGCTCACCAATGGGGACAGGTCAGAACACTGAAGCTTTCTTT. J is TRBJ1-1 and V is TRBV18; 8 nucleotides match TRBD1. The CDR3 is 16 amino acids. Germline-derived CDR1 and CDR2 are KGHSH and LQKENI. V dropped 2 bases and J dropped 1; count of bases not matched to a gene: 6.

The J gene is TRBJ1-3, the V gene TRBV6-6; D is unclear. V gave up 6 bases and J gave up 1 base, with 4 bases separating them. CDR1 is MNHNY, CDR2 SVGAGI, per germline (reference sequence). The CDR3 runs to 12 residues. CDR3 nucleotide sequence: TGTGCCAGCAGAGGGTCTGGAAACACCATATATTTT. This encodes CASRGSGNTIYF.

The CDR3 DNA sequence: TGTGCCAGCACCCAAGCGGCGCAGGGAGGCACTGAAGCTTTCTTT. Residues: CASTQAAQGGTEAFF. This chain uses TRBV2 with TRBJ1-1, with D tentatively TRBD1 (5 bases). V lost 7 bases and J 4 bases, leaving 19 bases between the germline ends. Germline V gene sequence: CDR1 SNHLY, CDR2 FYNNEI. The CDR3 contains 15 residues.

This chain connects TRBV28 to TRBJ1-1; D may be TRBD1 (5 bases). The CDR3 loop spans 14 amino acids. From germline, CDR1 is MDHEN and CDR2 SYDVKM. The V end lost 9 bases, the J end lost 5 bases, and 19 bases lay between the germline ends. The CDR3 DNA follows: TGTGCCAGTCAGCCTCCTGGGGGGAGGACTGAAGCTTTCTTT. This translates into CASQPPGGRTEAFF.

The chain couples TRBV7-3 to TRBJ2-3; 7 nucleotides agree with TRBD2. V lost 3 bases and J lost 6; bases outside the gene matches: 9. The CDR3 totals 15 residues. Per the germline V gene, CDR1 is SGHTA and CDR2 is FQGTGA. The DNA for the CDR3 is TGTGCCAGCAGCTTTGGACTAGGGAGGTCGGATACGCAGTATTTT. It specifies CASSFGLGRSDTQYF.

Worth noting for this clone: An end of the junction does not agree with germline; a read error may underlie this. This rearrangement joins TRBV7-7 to TRBJ2-5, with a tentative D call TRBD1 (6 bases). The germline V gene has CDR1 SSHAT and CDR2 FNYEAQ (reference sequence). The CDR3 contains 14 residues. The CDR3 loop reads CASSHQGKSETQYF. The CDR3, as DNA: TGTGCTAGCAGCCATCAGGGGAAGTCAGAGACCCAGTACTTC.

The chain links TRBV5-1 to TRBJ2-7, with D perhaps being TRBD1 or TRBD2 (5 bases each). Between the trimmed V and J ends, which lost 4 bases and 2 bases, there was a span of 16 bases. The CDR3 runs 15 residues. From germline, CDR1 is SGHRS and CDR2 YFSETQ. The CDR3 here is CASSDAGSFTYEQYF. The CDR3 coding sequence is TGCGCCAGCAGCGACGCAGGGAGCTTCACCTACGAGCAGTACTTC.